This TCR beta chain was recorded in a study of blood T cell repertoires in COVID-19. Enrolled during active infection, Seattle patients were then followed longitudinally. Original processing methods: Quantification of nucleated cells was approximated via reference gene primer amplification. Assay used: immunoSEQ multiplex PCR; TCRdb lists only in-frame clones, some missing. V, J and clone size were drawn from that table, and D and trimming were deduced from the DNA. The data show 250,000 to 400,000 clones, with 90% seen just once and 2.5% to 3.5% held by the top ten. V was shortened by 2 bases and J by 5 bases, with 10 bases between the two germline ends. The CDR3 totals 13 residues. The V gene's germline CDR1 is SGHNT and CDR2 YYREEE (reference sequence).

Sequenced material: peripheral blood. V gene TRBV5-4 combines with J gene TRBJ1-1; D unclear. The TCR sequence derives from a woman aged 30 to 39 with COVID-19, enrolled during active disease. CDR3 amino acids: CASSLGGKTEAFF. The CDR3 nucleotides are TGTGCCAGCAGCTTAGGAGGGAAAACTGAAGCTTTCTTT.